Below, 17 T cell receptor beta chains from the same sample are listed, as sequenced in a study of shared clonotypes between healthy human individuals (dated by TCRdb to the early 2020s). Library method: the immunoSEQ multiplex PCR assay. TCRdb took this table from immuneACCESS and kept in-frame rearrangements with V and J called. Such tables lack part of the clones; where checked against another copy, unresolved V genes explain under half of the gap, and the rest is unexplained. This sample holds roughly 1,500,000 clones; 98% were observed only once. The ten largest clones represent about 0.42% of the sample. The sequenced sample consisted of naive CD4+ T cells sorted from blood. This sample's cell subset or site label indicates: CD45RA+ positively selected. The receptors here all came from a man aged 25 to 40 in good health.

The gene calls are TRBV19 and TRBJ2-3; tentative D call: TRBD2 (5 bases). Per the germline V gene, CDR1 is LNHDA and CDR2 is SQIVND (reference sequence). With 2 bases removed from V and 1 base from J, the gap between germline ends came to 10 bases. The CDR3 spans 15 residues. DNA of the CDR3: TGTGCCAGTAGTATAAGAGAGGGTGGCACAGATACGCAGTATTTT. It specifies CASSIREGGTDTQYF.

The gene calls are TRBV5-1 and TRBJ2-5; no clear D. The V end was cut by 0 bases, the J end by 2 bases, with 14 bases between. In germline, CDR1 is SGHRS, CDR2 YFSETQ. The CDR3 runs 16 residues. The CDR3, as DNA: TGCGCCAGCAGCTTGGACCCGGGCGGCCGTCAAGAGACCCAGTACTTC. The encoded protein is CASSLDPGGRQETQYF.

The V gene is TRBV15, the J gene TRBJ2-1; TRBD2 matches at 10 bases. The V gene end was trimmed by 0 bases and the J gene end by 10 bases; junction bases not matched to a gene: 9. Per the germline V gene, CDR1 is LNHNV and CDR2 is YYDKDF (reference sequence). The CDR3 consists of 16 residues. The CDR3 DNA is TGTGCCACCAGCAGAGATCTAGCTAGCGGGAGATCAGAGCAGTTCTTC. It translates to CATSRDLASGRSEQFF.

This chain links TRBV28 with TRBJ2-7, with a tentative D call TRBD1 (6 bases). This CDR3 has 15 amino acids. V lost 3 bases, J lost 3 bases, and 15 bases lay in between. In germline, CDR1 is MDHEN, CDR2 SYDVKM. This CDR3 is CASSFLGGLNYEQYF. Written as DNA, the CDR3 is TGTGCCAGCAGTTTCCTAGGGGGTCTGAACTACGAGCAGTACTTC.

The rearrangement joins TRBV6-5 to TRBJ1-4; D unresolved. CDR1 is MNHEY, CDR2 SVGAGI, per germline. V gave up 10 bases and J gave up 5 bases, with 14 bases separating them. This CDR3 has 13 residues. The CDR3 bases are TGTGCCACACTTGGACGGAGAAATGAAAAACTGTTTTTT. As protein: CATLGRRNEKLFF.

This sequence joins TRBV7-2 and TRBJ2-5; no reliable D call. This CDR3 comprises 14 residues. Germline CDR1 reads SGHTA; CDR2 reads FQGNSA. V was cut by 0 bases and J by 2 bases, with 7 bases left in between. This CDR3 is CASSLARQQETQYF. In DNA, the CDR3 is TGTGCCAGCAGCTTAGCAAGGCAGCAAGAGACCCAGTACTTC.

This chain links TRBV6-6 with TRBJ2-3; tentatively, D is TRBD2 (6 bases). The germline gives CDR1 MNHNY, CDR2 SVGAGI (reference sequence). There are 16 residues in the CDR3. Between the trimmed V and J ends, which lost 4 bases and 0 bases, there was a span of 14 bases. The CDR3 loop is CASSSGLFGSTDTQYF. The CDR3 nucleotides are TGTGCCAGCAGTTCCGGACTATTCGGGAGCACAGATACGCAGTATTTT.

Of note for this clone: Other DNA sequences in this sample translate to the same CDR3. V and J are TRBV19 and TRBJ2-7, with 12 bases that match TRBD2. CDR1 is LNHDA, CDR2 SQIVND, per germline (reference sequence). V was clipped by 4 bases and J by 3 bases; unmatched bases: 7. The CDR3 is 16 residues long. The CDR3 nucleotides are TGTGCCAGTAGTACTCGAACTAGCGGGAGGCGCTACGAGCAGTACTTC. Protein product: CASSTRTSGRRYEQYF.

The chain uses TRBV29-1 and TRBJ1-5; D remains unclear. From germline, CDR1 is SQVTM and CDR2 ANQGSEA. V gave up 5 bases and J gave up 4 bases, with 9 bases separating them. This CDR3 has 12 residues. The CDR3 DNA is TGCAGCGTTTTGCAGGAGAATCAGCCCCAGCATTTT. Translation: CSVLQENQPQHF. Based on the CDR3 plus reference TRBV29-1 and TRBJ1-5, the full variable domain is SAVISQKPSRDICQRGTSLTIQCQVDSQVTMMFWYRQQPGQSLTLIATANQGSEATYESGFVIDKFPISRPNLTFSTLTVSNMSPEDSSIYLCSVLQENQPQHFGDGTRLSIL.

A note on this clone: Other DNA sequences in the same sample also yield this CDR3. This rearrangement joins TRBV2 to TRBJ2-7, with 13 bases that match TRBD2. The J segment lost 2 bases and the V segment lost 6 bases, leaving 1 base of the junction unmatched. The CDR3 is 14 amino acids. CDR1 is SNHLY, CDR2 FYNNEI, per germline. CDR3 residues: CASRGTSGTYEQYF. The CDR3 DNA is TGTGCCAGCAGAGGGACTAGCGGGACCTACGAGCAGTACTTC.

The chain uses TRBV19 and TRBJ2-1; a possible D gene is TRBD2 (6 bases). The CDR3 totals 16 residues. Trimming left V 5 bases short and J 6 bases short, with 20 bases between. CDR1 is LNHDA and CDR2 is SQIVND in the germline V gene (reference sequence). Here the CDR3 DNA reads TGTGCCAGTAGTCCCCTGGCGGGGTCAGGATCCAATGAGCAGTTCTTC. This translates into CASSPLAGSGSNEQFF.

Remarks on this clone: Distinct nucleotide sequences in the sample also encode this CDR3. This chain uses TRBV5-1 with TRBJ2-7; D possibly matches TRBD1 or TRBD2 (5 bases each). The CDR3 is made up of 14 amino acids. V was pared by 4 bases and J by 1 base, with 12 bases between. Germline V CDR1 and CDR2: SGHRS, YFSETQ. CDR3 region: CASSLGPSSYEQYF. The CDR3 nucleotides are TGCGCCAGCAGCCTGGGACCGAGTTCCTACGAGCAGTACTTC.

The table lists this clone with a count of one. The J gene is TRBJ1-2, the V gene TRBV5-1; D uncertain. This CDR3 is built from 14 residues. V lost 0 bases to trimming and J lost 1 base, with 7 bases between them. Germline CDR1 is SGHRS and CDR2 is YFSETQ. CDR3 loop: CASSLGLLNYGYTF. The CDR3, as DNA: TGCGCCAGCAGCTTGGGTTTGCTTAACTATGGCTACACCTTC. The full variable domain, completed using reference TRBV5-1 and TRBJ1-2, is KAGVTQTPRYLIKTRGQQVTLSCSPISGHRSVSWYQQTPGQGLQFLFEYFSETQRNKGNFPGRFSGRQFSNSRSEMNVSTLELGDSALYLCASSLGLLNYGYTFGSGTRLTVV.

V gene TRBV9 combines with J gene TRBJ2-2, with TRBD1 matching over 9 bases. The CDR3 is 15 residues long. Unmatched junction bases numbered 3, after V lost 3 bases and J lost 3 bases. The germline V gene encodes CDR1 SGDLS and CDR2 YYNGEE. The CDR3: CASSAQGAHTGELFF. Here the CDR3 DNA reads TGTGCCAGCAGCGCACAGGGGGCGCACACCGGGGAGCTGTTTTTT.

As regards this clone: Other DNA sequences in this specimen translate into the identical CDR3. V is TRBV29-1 and J is TRBJ2-4; D is undetermined. Germline V gene data show CDR1 as SQVTM and CDR2 as ANQGSEA. V lost 3 bases and J 0 bases, leaving 6 bases between the germline ends. The CDR3 runs 13 residues. CDR3 sequence: CSVEPLAKNIQYF. CDR3 nucleotide sequence: TGCAGCGTTGAGCCATTAGCCAAAAACATTCAGTACTTC.

The chain joins TRBV15 to TRBJ1-4; D perhaps matches TRBD1 (5 bases). This CDR3 is built from 14 residues. With 0 bases removed from V and 5 bases from J, the gap between germline ends came to 7 bases. CDR1 and CDR2 from the germline V gene are LNHNV and YYDKDF (reference sequence). The CDR3 nucleotides are TGTGCCACCAGCAGAGAGGGACTAAATGAAAAACTGTTTTTT. Translation gives CATSREGLNEKLFF.

The chain combines TRBV29-1 with TRBJ1-5; D unresolved. The germline V gene encodes CDR1 SQVTM and CDR2 ANQGSEA. V was trimmed by 5 bases and J by 2 bases, leaving 16 bases between them. The CDR3 extends over 15 amino acids. CDR3 residues: CSVTEEGDGNQPQHF. CDR3 nucleotide sequence: TGCAGCGTTACCGAGGAGGGAGATGGCAATCAGCCCCAGCATTTT.